These T cell receptor beta chains were read from a single sample in a study of shared clonotypes between healthy human individuals. Data came from immunoSEQ multiplex PCR; TCRdb stores just in-frame clones and leaves some out. The sample contains about 2 million clones, less than 95% of which appear only once. The sequencing input was naive CD8+ T cells sorted from blood. These receptors were collected from a man between 18 and 29 years old in good health. Both conserved end residues are part of each CDR3.

TRBJ2-7 TRBV2 CASSADYEQYF
TRBJ1-6 TRBV27 CASSLGSQGSYNSPLHF
TRBJ2-7 TRBV27 CASRSTGTGLYEQYF
TRBJ1-2 TRBV5-1 CASSLVGSGGYTF
TRBJ2-7 TRBV11-2 CASSSNSRDEQYF
TRBJ1-4 TRBV6-5 CASSSRQGASNEKLFF
TRBJ1-2 TRBV6-5 CASRSTGGYYGYTF
TRBJ2-1 TRBV29-1 CSVEDRRPGVNEQFF
TRBJ2-7 TRBV9 CASSGLVKKSYEQYF
TRBJ2-1 TRBV30 CAWGGESHEQFF
TRBJ2-7 TRBV15 CATSWTETYEQYF
TRBJ2-2 TRBV6-1 CASSERETTGELFF
TRBJ2-7 TRBV6-1 CASSVQSYEQYF
TRBJ2-7 TRBV6-5 CASSYGGGGPYEQYF
TRBJ1-2 TRBV5-4 CASSPGGSNYGYTF
TRBJ1-3 TRBV28 CAARREGSSGNTIYF
TRBJ2-7 TRBV5-1 CASSLIPGQGWYEQYF
TRBJ2-1 TRBV29-1 CSVEGIEQFF
TRBJ2-7 TRBV19 CASSIDLRYEQYF
TRBJ2-7 TRBV5-4 CASSLVPGIHEQYF
TRBJ2-5 TRBV6-5 CASSSDQETQYF
TRBJ2-3 TRBV4-1 CASSQGRTSGGSTDTQYF
TRBJ2-7 TRBV4-1 CASSQDKGLAIEQYF
TRBJ1-6 TRBV7-3 CASSPGAGDSPLHF
TRBJ2-4 TRBV7-2 CASSLGRQGKNIQYF
TRBJ2-3 TRBV7-3 CASSPTGLYTDTQYF
TRBJ2-2 TRBV5-6 CASSVAPTGELFF
TRBJ1-1 TRBV11-3 CASSLNMGSEAFF
TRBJ2-1 TRBV4-1 CASSQDMSEQFF
TRBJ2-1 TRBV5-1 CASSPLPIAGSYNEQFF
TRBJ2-6 TRBV7-6 CASSLISVSGANVLTF
TRBJ2-7 TRBV9 CASSEGDTSYEQYF
TRBJ2-2 TRBV28 CASSLAGAGTYTGELFF
TRBJ2-7 TRBV7-2 CASSPGQALSHYEQYF
TRBJ1-4 TRBV5-1 CASSQDREKLFF
TRBJ1-5 TRBV6-1 CASIDRGGNQPQHF
TRBJ1-3 TRBV21-1 CASRDPACGNTIYF
TRBJ2-7 TRBV9 CASSAGVGYYEQYF
TRBJ2-2 TRBV25-1 CASSEGRRGGPGELFF
TRBJ2-3 TRBV7-9 CASSSGLTDLYF
TRBJ2-2 TRBV6-1 CASSLGADGGELFF
TRBJ1-6 TRBV6-5 CASSSSRGGNSPLHF
TRBJ2-5 TRBV27 CASKRDRGSQETQYF
TRBJ2-1 TRBV29-1 CSVEGRGVGEQFF
TRBJ1-1 TRBV12-5 CASGLGNTEAFF
TRBJ1-1 TRBV10-1 CAGNTEAFF
TRBJ1-1 TRBV19 CASRGSLVGEAFF
TRBJ2-1 TRBV9 CASSEPNNNEQFF
TRBJ2-7 TRBV6-5 CASMRGTYEQYF
TRBJ2-5 TRBV7-7 CASSSEGGAQETQYF
TRBJ1-2 TRBV25-1 CASSLPDGQGASYTF
TRBJ2-5 TRBV4-2 CASSQTWGTGDQETQYF
TRBJ2-3 TRBV5-1 CASSLVGSGGASADTQYF
TRBJ2-2 TRBV7-9 CASSSPGTGLAGELFF
TRBJ2-5 TRBV30 CAWSGAEYQETQYF